Listed below are T cell receptor beta chains from one sample, sequenced in a study of blood T cell repertoires in COVID-19. The protocol was immunoSEQ multiplex PCR, while the TCRdb copy is restricted to in-frame clones and leaves out a portion. The data contain fewer than 40,000 clones, about 84% of them singletons. Sequenced: peripheral blood. The source is a man between 65 and 79 years old with COVID-19, enrolled during active disease. CDR3s include the opening cysteine and the closing phenylalanine or tryptophan. D genes are given only for firm matches. Clone size, where shown, is once, few, many, or a class for clones that have expanded.

cdr3_nt: TGTGCCAGCAGCTTAGCGGGAGCCGGGTTAAACACCGGGGAGCTGTTTTTT
cdr3_aa: CASSLAGAGLNTGELFF
v_call: TRBV7-2
j_call: TRBJ2-2
clone_size: NA
d_call: NA

cdr3_nt: TGTGCCAGCAGTTTATTCCCGCCTGGACAGCTCTACGAGCAGTACTTC
cdr3_aa: CASSLFPPGQLYEQYF
v_call: TRBV27
j_call: TRBJ2-7
clone_size: once
d_call: NA

cdr3_nt: TGTGCCAGCAGTTTGTTGACAGGGAATTACAACGAGCAGTACTTC
cdr3_aa: CASSLLTGNYNEQYF
v_call: TRBV27
j_call: TRBJ2-7
clone_size: once
d_call: TRBD1

cdr3_nt: TGTGCCAGCAGTTACGAAAGGTCGAGGTCTAACTATGGCTACACCTTC
cdr3_aa: CASSYERSRSNYGYTF
v_call: TRBV6-5
j_call: TRBJ1-2
clone_size: NA
d_call: NA

cdr3_nt: TGTGCCACCAGCAATGGTAGGGGGCAAGAGACCCAGTACTTC
cdr3_aa: CATSNGRGQETQYF
v_call: TRBV15
j_call: TRBJ2-5
clone_size: NA
d_call: NA

cdr3_nt: TGTGCCAGCAGCTCCGAGTCGGGGGACTACGAGCAGTACTTC
cdr3_aa: CASSSESGDYEQYF
v_call: TRBV9
j_call: TRBJ2-7
clone_size: once
d_call: NA

cdr3_nt: TGTGCCAGCAGCGTAGGAACGGTGAATGAAAAACTGTTTTTT
cdr3_aa: CASSVGTVNEKLFF
v_call: TRBV9
j_call: TRBJ1-4
clone_size: few
d_call: NA

cdr3_nt: TGCGCCAGCAGCTGGACAGGCATGAACACTGAAGCTTTCTTT
cdr3_aa: CASSWTGMNTEAFF
v_call: TRBV5-1
j_call: TRBJ1-1
clone_size: NA
d_call: TRBD1

cdr3_nt: TGCAGCGTTGCTAAGGGGTCGAACACCGGGGAGCTGTTTTTT
cdr3_aa: CSVAKGSNTGELFF
v_call: TRBV29-1
j_call: TRBJ2-2
clone_size: few
d_call: NA

cdr3_nt: TGTGCCAGTACCCCAGGGGGCGGGACATCGTATGGCTACACCTTC
cdr3_aa: CASTPGGGTSYGYTF
v_call: TRBV19
j_call: TRBJ1-2
clone_size: few
d_call: TRBD1

cdr3_nt: TGTGCCAGCTTCCAGGGAGGGAGCTATGGCTACACCTTC
cdr3_aa: CASFQGGSYGYTF
v_call: TRBV28
j_call: TRBJ1-2
clone_size: NA
d_call: NA

cdr3_nt: TGCGCCAGCAGCTTGCGAGGGGGCACTGAAGCTTTCTTT
cdr3_aa: CASSLRGGTEAFF
v_call: TRBV5-1
j_call: TRBJ1-1
clone_size: once
d_call: NA

cdr3_nt: TGCAGCGTTGCCCTCGGGCTAGCGGGAGGGCCTGGGGATACGCAGTATTTT
cdr3_aa: CSVALGLAGGPGDTQYF
v_call: TRBV29-1
j_call: TRBJ2-3
clone_size: few
d_call: TRBD2

cdr3_nt: TGCGCCAGCAGCTTGGCTGACAGGGCGGAGGCCGAGACCCAGTACTTC
cdr3_aa: CASSLADRAEAETQYF
v_call: TRBV5-1
j_call: TRBJ2-5
clone_size: NA
d_call: TRBD1

cdr3_nt: TGCGCCAGCAGCCAAGATGGAGCAGCCTATAATTCACCCCTCCACTTT
cdr3_aa: CASSQDGAAYNSPLHF
v_call: TRBV4-3
j_call: TRBJ1-6
clone_size: NA
d_call: NA

cdr3_nt: TGTGCCAGCAGCCCCCGGGGGTTTTACTTTAACACCGGGGAGCTGTTTTTT
cdr3_aa: CASSPRGFYFNTGELFF
v_call: TRBV5-6
j_call: TRBJ2-2
clone_size: NA
d_call: NA

cdr3_nt: TGTGCCAGCTCACCGACAAATGAAAAACTGTTTTTT
cdr3_aa: CASSPTNEKLFF
v_call: TRBV18
j_call: TRBJ1-4
clone_size: NA
d_call: NA

cdr3_nt: TGTGCCAGCAGCGTAGATAGGGGTGGGACTGAAGCTTTCTTT
cdr3_aa: CASSVDRGGTEAFF
v_call: TRBV9
j_call: TRBJ1-1
clone_size: NA
d_call: NA

cdr3_nt: TGTGCCAGCAGTCGGGACAGGGGTTCCGGGGAGCTGTTTTTT
cdr3_aa: CASSRDRGSGELFF
v_call: TRBV6-6
j_call: TRBJ2-2
clone_size: NA
d_call: TRBD1

cdr3_nt: TGTGCCAGCAGCTCTCCTCTACAGGGAGATAACTATGGCTACACCTTC
cdr3_aa: CASSSPLQGDNYGYTF
v_call: TRBV11-3
j_call: TRBJ1-2
clone_size: NA
d_call: NA

cdr3_nt: TGTGCCAGCAGTTTCAGGGGCAGTGGCTACACCTTC
cdr3_aa: CASSFRGSGYTF
v_call: TRBV27
j_call: TRBJ1-2
clone_size: few
d_call: NA

cdr3_nt: TGTGCCAGCAGTGAATCCGGACAGGGAAGGACCCCCCAGCATTTT
cdr3_aa: CASSESGQGRTPQHF
v_call: TRBV6-1
j_call: TRBJ1-5
clone_size: NA
d_call: TRBD1

cdr3_nt: TGTGCCAGCCGCCGACAGGGGTCCTACGAGCAGTACTTC
cdr3_aa: CASRRQGSYEQYF
v_call: TRBV6-5
j_call: TRBJ2-7
clone_size: NA
d_call: TRBD1

cdr3_nt: TGTGCCAGCAGCCCTGAGGTTGGGACTAGCGGCCTGTATGAGCAGTTCTTC
cdr3_aa: CASSPEVGTSGLYEQFF
v_call: TRBV11-3
j_call: TRBJ2-1
clone_size: NA
d_call: TRBD2

cdr3_nt: TGTGCCAGCAGCAAAGGGCTCCAGGATACGCAGTATTTT
cdr3_aa: CASSKGLQDTQYF
v_call: TRBV21-1
j_call: TRBJ2-3
clone_size: few
d_call: NA

cdr3_nt: TGCGCCAGCAGCTTGGGCACGGAGTCTGAAGCTTTCTTT
cdr3_aa: CASSLGTESEAFF
v_call: TRBV5-1
j_call: TRBJ1-1
clone_size: NA
d_call: NA

cdr3_nt: TGTGCCTGGAGTGGCCAGGGGCGCGACTATGGCTACACCTTC
cdr3_aa: CAWSGQGRDYGYTF
v_call: TRBV30
j_call: TRBJ1-2
clone_size: NA
d_call: NA

cdr3_nt: TGCGCCAGCAGCCAATCCCCCGTCGGTGGAGAAGAGACCCAGTACTTC
cdr3_aa: CASSQSPVGGEETQYF
v_call: TRBV4-3
j_call: TRBJ2-5
clone_size: NA
d_call: NA

cdr3_nt: TGTGCCAGCACTTTTCAGCAACAGGGGTTCTATGGCTACACCTTC
cdr3_aa: CASTFQQQGFYGYTF
v_call: TRBV28
j_call: TRBJ1-2
clone_size: NA
d_call: TRBD1

cdr3_nt: TGTGCCACCAGTGATACCCGGGGGGCTGGAAACACCATATATTTT
cdr3_aa: CATSDTRGAGNTIYF
v_call: TRBV24-1
j_call: TRBJ1-3
clone_size: NA
d_call: NA

cdr3_nt: TGTGCCAGCACTAGAGTGGCCCTCAATCAGGAGCAGTTCTTC
cdr3_aa: CASTRVALNQEQFF
v_call: TRBV2
j_call: TRBJ2-1
clone_size: NA
d_call: NA

cdr3_nt: TGTGCCAGCAGTGAATTTGGGAGGAACACTGAAGCTTTCTTT
cdr3_aa: CASSEFGRNTEAFF
v_call: TRBV6-1
j_call: TRBJ1-1
clone_size: NA
d_call: NA

cdr3_nt: TGTGCCAGCAGCCCCGGGACAGGGGGCAGGGAAAAACTGTTTTTT
cdr3_aa: CASSPGTGGREKLFF
v_call: TRBV11-2
j_call: TRBJ1-4
clone_size: NA
d_call: TRBD1

cdr3_nt: TGTGCCAGCAGCTCCCTGGGACTAGTTGAGCAGTTCTTC
cdr3_aa: CASSSLGLVEQFF
v_call: TRBV11-2
j_call: TRBJ2-1
clone_size: few
d_call: TRBD2

cdr3_nt: TGTGCCAGCAGCCAAGTCAGGGATAACTATGGCTACACCTTC
cdr3_aa: CASSQVRDNYGYTF
v_call: TRBV14
j_call: TRBJ1-2
clone_size: once
d_call: NA

cdr3_nt: TGTGCCAGCAGTGAACCCCGGGGAGCGGGAGGGTCCGGGGAGCTGTTTTTT
cdr3_aa: CASSEPRGAGGSGELFF
v_call: TRBV6-1
j_call: TRBJ2-2
clone_size: NA
d_call: TRBD2

cdr3_nt: TGTGCCATCGGACTAGCCCTTAACTCCTACAATGAGCAGTTCTTC
cdr3_aa: CAIGLALNSYNEQFF
v_call: TRBV10-3
j_call: TRBJ2-1
clone_size: NA
d_call: TRBD2

cdr3_nt: TGTGCCAGCAGCTCGAACAGGGTATATTTT
cdr3_aa: CASSSNRVYF
v_call: TRBV7-3
j_call: TRBJ2-3
clone_size: NA
d_call: NA

cdr3_nt: TGTGCCAGCAGTCGACAGGGGAATGGCTACACCTTC
cdr3_aa: CASSRQGNGYTF
v_call: TRBV6-5
j_call: TRBJ1-2
clone_size: NA
d_call: TRBD1

cdr3_nt: TGTGCCTGGAGGGCGGAAACCTCCTACGAGCAGTACTTC
cdr3_aa: CAWRAETSYEQYF
v_call: TRBV30
j_call: TRBJ2-7
clone_size: NA
d_call: NA

cdr3_nt: TGTGCCAGCAGCCCAGGACCACCAGGACAGGGGGCTACCGCTGAAGCTTTCTTT
cdr3_aa: CASSPGPPGQGATAEAFF
v_call: TRBV9
j_call: TRBJ1-1
clone_size: NA
d_call: TRBD1

cdr3_nt: TGTGCCAGCAGTTTGGGGACAGGGCTTCGGGACGAGCAGTACTTC
cdr3_aa: CASSLGTGLRDEQYF
v_call: TRBV28
j_call: TRBJ2-7
clone_size: once
d_call: TRBD1

cdr3_nt: TGTGCCAGCGGGCAGGGGAGAAATGAGCAGTTCTTC
cdr3_aa: CASGQGRNEQFF
v_call: TRBV3-1/TRBV3-2
j_call: TRBJ2-1
clone_size: few
d_call: NA

cdr3_nt: TGTGCCAGCAGTCTAGCGGGAGTTAGGAACGAGCAGTACTTC
cdr3_aa: CASSLAGVRNEQYF
v_call: TRBV7-2
j_call: TRBJ2-7
clone_size: NA
d_call: TRBD2

cdr3_nt: TGTGCCAGCAGCCCCGGGACTAGCGGAAGCACAGATACGCAGTATTTT
cdr3_aa: CASSPGTSGSTDTQYF
v_call: TRBV9
j_call: TRBJ2-3
clone_size: NA
d_call: TRBD2

cdr3_nt: TGTGCCAGCAGCCAGAACTACATTCGCACAGATACGCAGTATTTT
cdr3_aa: CASSQNYIRTDTQYF
v_call: TRBV9
j_call: TRBJ2-3
clone_size: few
d_call: NA

cdr3_nt: TGCAGCGCGACGAAACAGGGGATTAATGAAAAACTGTTTTTT
cdr3_aa: CSATKQGINEKLFF
v_call: TRBV29-1
j_call: TRBJ1-4
clone_size: few
d_call: TRBD1

cdr3_nt: TGTGCCAGCACCCTAGCAGGGGGCTTTAATTCACCCCTCCACTTT
cdr3_aa: CASTLAGGFNSPLHF
v_call: TRBV5-4
j_call: TRBJ1-6
clone_size: NA
d_call: TRBD1

cdr3_nt: TGTGCCAGCAGCTCAGGGGTCGTGGAAAAACTGTTTTTT
cdr3_aa: CASSSGVVEKLFF
v_call: TRBV6-5
j_call: TRBJ1-4
clone_size: NA
d_call: NA

cdr3_nt: TGTGCCAGCAGTCAGGACACCCAAGAGACCCAGTACTTC
cdr3_aa: CASSQDTQETQYF
v_call: TRBV6-5
j_call: TRBJ2-5
clone_size: NA
d_call: NA

cdr3_nt: TGTGCCAGCAGCCAAGAACCCCGGACAGGTGAAGCTTTCTTT
cdr3_aa: CASSQEPRTGEAFF
v_call: TRBV3-1/TRBV3-2
j_call: TRBJ1-1
clone_size: NA
d_call: TRBD1

cdr3_nt: TGTGCCAGCACTTATTATCCCAATGAGCAGTTCTTC
cdr3_aa: CASTYYPNEQFF
v_call: TRBV6-2/TRBV6-3
j_call: TRBJ2-1
clone_size: NA
d_call: NA

cdr3_nt: TGTGCCAGCAGTCGCGACAGTCCTTACTCTGGAAACACCATATATTTT
cdr3_aa: CASSRDSPYSGNTIYF
v_call: TRBV27
j_call: TRBJ1-3
clone_size: NA
d_call: NA

cdr3_nt: TGTGCCGGACAGGGACAGGGGGTTTCCACCGGGGAGCTGTTTTTT
cdr3_aa: CAGQGQGVSTGELFF
v_call: TRBV2
j_call: TRBJ2-2
clone_size: NA
d_call: TRBD1

cdr3_nt: TGTGCCAGTAGTGCTCGGACAGTTTATGGCTACACCTTC
cdr3_aa: CASSARTVYGYTF
v_call: TRBV19
j_call: TRBJ1-2
clone_size: NA
d_call: NA

cdr3_nt: TGTGCCAGCAGCATCTGGACAGGGGCCTACAATGAGCAGTTCTTC
cdr3_aa: CASSIWTGAYNEQFF
v_call: TRBV5-4
j_call: TRBJ2-1
clone_size: NA
d_call: TRBD1

cdr3_nt: TGTGCCAGCAGTCCCCTGCGCTTCTCAGGGGAGGGGGCCAACGTCCTGACTTTC
cdr3_aa: CASSPLRFSGEGANVLTF
v_call: TRBV7-6
j_call: TRBJ2-6
clone_size: NA
d_call: NA

cdr3_nt: TGCGCCAGCAGCCAAGAATGGAAGGGGTTGTTCTATGGCTACACCTTC
cdr3_aa: CASSQEWKGLFYGYTF
v_call: TRBV4-3
j_call: TRBJ1-2
clone_size: NA
d_call: NA

cdr3_nt: TGTGCCAGCAGTGATGGAACCGGGAGAGATAATGAAAAACTGTTTTTT
cdr3_aa: CASSDGTGRDNEKLFF
v_call: TRBV6-1
j_call: TRBJ1-4
clone_size: NA
d_call: NA

cdr3_nt: TGTGCCACCGCCCCGGGACTAGCGGGAGGGGGACAACCCCCGAAGCAGTACTTC
cdr3_aa: CATAPGLAGGGQPPKQYF
v_call: TRBV10-3
j_call: TRBJ2-7
clone_size: few
d_call: TRBD2